The 12 T cell receptor beta chains below all came from one sample that was sequenced in a study of blood T cell repertoires in COVID-19. Data came from immunoSEQ multiplex PCR; TCRdb stores just in-frame clones and leaves some out. This repertoire shows some 87,000 clones, roughly four fifths found once; its top ten account for about 13%. Sequencing was done on a sample of peripheral blood. The receptors here all came from a human donor in a cohort sampled during active COVID-19.

The chain couples TRBV28 to TRBJ2-1, with TRBD2 matching over 11 bases. J was trimmed by 12 bases and V by 6 bases; bases with no gene match: 7. The germline V gene encodes CDR1 MDHEN and CDR2 SYDVKM. This CDR3 is 13 amino acids long. The CDR3 here is CASSRPGTSGQFF. Here the CDR3 DNA reads TGTGCCAGCAGCCGTCCCGGGACTAGCGGGCAGTTCTTC.

This sequence joins TRBV29-1 and TRBJ2-7; 7 bases agree with TRBD1. The CDR3 runs 13 residues. J lost 2 bases, V lost 5 bases, and 6 bases had no gene match. Germline lookup yields CDR1 SQVTM and CDR2 ANQGSEA. The CDR3 region is CSVRRQGTYEQYF. In nucleotides, the CDR3 is TGCAGCGTTCGCCGACAGGGCACCTACGAGCAGTACTTC.

V gene TRBV5-1 combines with J gene TRBJ1-3; D possibly corresponds to TRBD1 (5 bases). Trimming took 0 bases from V and 2 from J, leaving 6 bases between them. Germline V CDR1 and CDR2: SGHRS, YFSETQ. CDR3 length: 14 amino acids. As DNA, the CDR3 is TGCGCCAGCAGCTTGGGCAGGGCTGGAAACACCATATATTTT. Encoded protein: CASSLGRAGNTIYF.

The V and J genes are TRBV29-1 and TRBJ2-7; maybe TRBD1 (6 bases). V was trimmed by 6 bases and J by 3 bases, leaving 18 bases between them. Germline V gene lookup returns CDR1 SQVTM and CDR2 ANQGSEA. This CDR3 has 14 residues. The CDR3 protein is CSVGAGQPLYEQYF. The DNA of the CDR3 is TGCAGCGTAGGTGCTGGACAGCCTCTCTACGAGCAGTACTTC.

The V call is TRBV29-1, the J call TRBJ2-2; 7 bases fit TRBD1. CDR3 length: 14 residues. The germline gives CDR1 SQVTM, CDR2 ANQGSEA. V dropped 6 bases and J dropped 5; count of bases not matched to a gene: 9. The CDR3 DNA reads TGCAGCGTCGCCGGGACAGTAGTTACCGGGGAGCTGTTTTTT. It codes for CSVAGTVVTGELFF.

J is TRBJ1-2 and V is TRBV7-6; D unresolved. V lost 5 bases to trimming and J lost 0 bases, with 16 bases between them. Germline assignment: CDR1 SGHVS and CDR2 FNYEAQ. The length of the CDR3 is 16 residues. The CDR3 coding sequence is TGTGCCAGCAGCCTTAGCGCAGGACGAGCTAACTATGGCTACACCTTC. Amino acids: CASSLSAGRANYGYTF.

V and J are TRBV21-1 and TRBJ1-2; the DNA was not compared with TRBD1, the D call given in the table. TRBV21-1 has pseudogene status. The CDR3 extends over 16 amino acids. The CDR3: CASSKDRSRVTYGYTF. Here the CDR3 DNA reads TGTGCCAGCAGCAAAGATAGGAGCAGGGTGACCTATGGCTACACCTTC.

The chain recombines TRBV10-3 with TRBJ1-5, with 8 bases matching TRBD1. Germline V gene lookup returns CDR1 ENHRY and CDR2 SYGVKD. V lost 5 bases and J lost 5; bases outside the gene matches: 8. The CDR3 loop spans 15 amino acids. The CDR3 sequence is CAISKTGELDQPQHF. The CDR3 region has the DNA TGTGCCATCAGTAAGACAGGGGAGTTAGATCAGCCCCAGCATTTT.

CDR3 protein: CASSPTASGGSTDTQYF. The CDR3 region has the DNA TGTGCCAGCAGCCCGACGGCTAGCGGGGGGAGCACAGATACGCAGTATTTT. The rearrangement links TRBV4-2 to TRBJ2-3; 11 positions agree with TRBD2. The length of the CDR3 is 17 residues. The junction had 6 bases not matched to a gene; V was cut back by 4 bases and J by 0 bases. In germline, CDR1 is LGHNA, CDR2 YNFKEQ.

The chain is built from TRBV7-9 and TRBJ2-3; TRBD2 agrees at 9 bases. The germline CDR1 and CDR2 sequences are SEHNR and FQNEAQ (reference sequence). There are 14 residues in the CDR3. After removal of 3 bases from V and 9 bases from J, the junction contained 7 bases not matched to a gene. As DNA, the CDR3 is TGTGCCAGCAGCTTGGAAGCTAGCGGGGTAACGCAGTATTTT. Amino acids: CASSLEASGVTQYF.

The V gene is TRBV6-2 or TRBV6-3, the J gene TRBJ1-2; D gene ambiguous. In germline, CDR1 is MNHEY, CDR2 SVGEGT. Trimming left V 5 bases short and J 4 bases short, with 14 bases between. This CDR3 is built from 14 residues. The CDR3 DNA reads as TGTGCCAGCAGTGGAGGTCTCCCAACCTATGGCTACACCTTC. This gives the protein CASSGGLPTYGYTF.

V is TRBV5-5 and J is TRBJ1-4, with D maybe TRBD1 (6 bases). The germline V gene has CDR1 SGHKS and CDR2 YYEKEE (reference sequence). This CDR3 is built from 16 residues. Trimming took 2 bases from V and 0 from J, leaving 11 bases between them. This chain's CDR3 is CASSLTGSTTNEKLFF. DNA of the CDR3: TGTGCCAGCAGCTTAACAGGGAGTACAACTAATGAAAAACTGTTTTTT.